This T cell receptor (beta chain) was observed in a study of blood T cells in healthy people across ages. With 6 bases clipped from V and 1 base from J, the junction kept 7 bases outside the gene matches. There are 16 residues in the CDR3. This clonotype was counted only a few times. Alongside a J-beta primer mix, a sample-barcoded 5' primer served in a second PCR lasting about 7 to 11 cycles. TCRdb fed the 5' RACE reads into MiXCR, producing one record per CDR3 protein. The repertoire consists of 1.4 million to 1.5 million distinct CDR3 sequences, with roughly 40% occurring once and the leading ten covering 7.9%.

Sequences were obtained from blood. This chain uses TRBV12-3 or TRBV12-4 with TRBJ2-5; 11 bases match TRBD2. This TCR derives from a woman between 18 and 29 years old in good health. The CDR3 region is CASRPTSGGGQETQYF. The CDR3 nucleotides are TGTGCCAGCAGGCCTACTAGCGGGGGAGGCCAAGAGACCCAGTACTTC.